This T cell receptor beta chain emerged from a study of blood T cell repertoires in COVID-19. Study overall: Spain, Italy and the United States supplied samples that represented acute and convalescent COVID-19. PBMCs, B-cell-depleted T cells, or T cells provided the cDNA or gDNA that made up the material.

In the authors' workflow: Reference gene primer amplification gave estimated nucleated cell counts. Sequencing used immunoSEQ multiplex PCR; TCRdb keeps in-frame clones, though not all of them. V and J calls and clone size are copied from that table; D and trimming were computed from the DNA. Here the sample spans about 290,000 clones, approximately 86% being singletons. Trimming removed 4 bases from V and 4 bases from J, with 13 bases in between. The CDR3 is 14 residues long. CDR1 is MNHEY, CDR2 SVGAGI, per germline. V is TRBV6-5 and J is TRBJ1-2, with D possibly TRBD1 on 6 matching bases. The receptor comes from a woman aged 45 to 65 with active or convalescent COVID-19. Sequenced input: peripheral blood. CDR3 sequence: CASSSGVRTYGYTF. As DNA, the CDR3 is TGTGCCAGCAGTTCAGGGGTTCGGACCTATGGCTACACCTTC.